The rows below give T cell receptor beta chains drawn from one sample of a study of blood T cell repertoires in COVID-19. TCRdb's table, derived via immunoSEQ multiplex PCR, lists solely in-frame clones and lacks some. The sample shows more than 300,000 clones, more than 70% of them seen only once. Sequencing was done on a sample of peripheral blood. These receptors were collected from a man aged 18 to 35 who had recovered from COVID-19. Both conserved end residues are part of each CDR3. D genes are given only for firm matches. Clone size, where shown, is once, few, many, or a class for clones that have expanded.

CDR3 DNA	CDR3 protein	clone size	D gene	V gene	J gene
TGCGCCAGCAGCCAAGATTGGGGAGGGGGAGGCCATCAGCCCCAGCATTTT	CASSQDWGGGGHQPQHF	NA	NA	TRBV4-1	TRBJ1-5
TGTGCCAGCAGCTTAATTGGTGGAGGTGGGAGCACGGATACGCAGTATTTT	CASSLIGGGGSTDTQYF	NA	NA	TRBV11-2	TRBJ2-3
TGTGCCAGCAGCGAAGGACTTCTACGGAATCAGCCCCAGCATTTT	CASSEGLLRNQPQHF	few	NA	TRBV7-8	TRBJ1-5
TGCGCCAGCAGCTTGATGCAGGAGGGAAAACTGTTTTTT	CASSLMQEGKLFF	many	NA	TRBV5-1	TRBJ1-4
TGTGCCAGCAGCCCCCTGCAGGGGGCTTACAATGAGCAGTTCTTC	CASSPLQGAYNEQFF	NA	TRBD1	TRBV7-3	TRBJ2-1
TGTGCCAGTAGTATCTCTGTGGGACTAGCGAAATCGCCTGAGCAGTTCTTC	CASSISVGLAKSPEQFF	NA	TRBD2	TRBV19	TRBJ2-1
TGTGCCAGCAGCCAGGCGACAGGAGGAAACACCATATATTTT	CASSQATGGNTIYF	NA	NA	TRBV7-2	TRBJ1-3
TGTGCCTGGAGAACGGCGAACACCGGGGAGCTGTTTTTT	CAWRTANTGELFF	NA	NA	TRBV30	TRBJ2-2
TGTGCCAGTGGGACTAGCGAATACGAGCAGTTCTTC	CASGTSEYEQFF	NA	TRBD2	TRBV6-5	TRBJ2-1
TGTGCCAGCCTAAGACGCTCCCCCTCAAACAGTTCTGGGGCCAACGTCCTGACTTTC	CASLRRSPSNSSGANVLTF	NA	NA	TRBV19	TRBJ2-6
TGTGCCAGCAGCGCGGGACTAGCGAGGTACGAGCAGTACTTC	CASSAGLARYEQYF	once	TRBD2	TRBV9	TRBJ2-7
TGTGCTAGTGGTTCCGGACAGGGTAACATGGACGAGCAGTACTTC	CASGSGQGNMDEQYF	NA	TRBD1	TRBV12-5	TRBJ2-7
TGTGCCAGCAGTTTAGCGGGGGGACCTTACAATGAGCAGTTCTTC	CASSLAGGPYNEQFF	NA	TRBD2	TRBV6-5	TRBJ2-1
TGTGCCAGCAGCTCCTTGTCCTACGAGCAGTACTTC	CASSSLSYEQYF	NA	NA	TRBV7-8	TRBJ2-7
TGTGCCAGCAGTGTCGGGCGGGAGGGCCTTAAGGAGACGCAGTATTTT	CASSVGREGLKETQYF	NA	TRBD2	TRBV6-1	TRBJ2-3
TGTGCCAGCAGCTCCTCGGACAGGGCCTATGGCTACACCTTC	CASSSSDRAYGYTF	NA	TRBD1	TRBV11-2	TRBJ1-2
TGTGCCAGCAGAAATCAAGGGGGTGGCTACACCTTC	CASRNQGGGYTF	NA	NA	TRBV6-5	TRBJ1-2
TGTGCCAGCAGCCGCCGGGTCTTGGTAGGTAATTCACCCCTCCACTTT	CASSRRVLVGNSPLHF	NA	NA	TRBV3-1/TRBV3-2	TRBJ1-6
TGTGCCAGCTCACCCAGGGGGCATGGGGATCAGCCCCAGCATTTT	CASSPRGHGDQPQHF	NA	TRBD1	TRBV18	TRBJ1-5
TGTGCCAGCAGCACTTGGGGAGCGGGGGGGCCAGATACGCAGTATTTT	CASSTWGAGGPDTQYF	NA	TRBD2	TRBV5-8	TRBJ2-3
TGTGCCAGCAGTTATGGGACAGGGGTAGTGGCTTTCTTT	CASSYGTGVVAFF	NA	TRBD1	TRBV6-5	TRBJ1-1
TGTGCCAGCTCCCAACTAGCGGGAAGGGCAGATACGCAGTATTTT	CASSQLAGRADTQYF	NA	TRBD2	TRBV7-3	TRBJ2-3
TGTGCCAGCAGCCAATTGGGGGGGGGATACGAGCAGTACTTC	CASSQLGGGYEQYF	NA	TRBD2	TRBV3-1/TRBV3-2	TRBJ2-7
TGTGCCAGTAACGAGGGCGCTGGAAACACCATATATTTT	CASNEGAGNTIYF	NA	NA	TRBV19	TRBJ1-3
TGTGCCAGCAGTGGCAGCGCCTACGAGCAGTACTTC	CASSGSAYEQYF	NA	NA	TRBV2	TRBJ2-7
TGTGCCACCAGTGATTCGGGATCCGAAGAGAATAATTCACCCCTCCACTTT	CATSDSGSEENNSPLHF	NA	NA	TRBV24-1	TRBJ1-6
TGTGCCAGCAGCTCCCCCCCTGGGCTCAAGCTGAAACCCCACTACGAGCAGTACTTC	CASSSPPGLKLKPHYEQYF	NA	NA	TRBV11-3	TRBJ2-7
TGTGCCAGTGCGCCGGACAGGGGCAATCAGCCCCAGCATTTT	CASAPDRGNQPQHF	NA	TRBD1	TRBV19	TRBJ1-5
TGTGCCAGCAGCCAAGTTCAGCGGGAAATAGTGTTAGAGACCCAGTACTTC	CASSQVQREIVLETQYF	NA	TRBD2	TRBV3-1/TRBV3-2	TRBJ2-5
TGTGCCAGCAGCTTGGGGCCGGCGGGGAGAGGTGCCATATATTTT	CASSLGPAGRGAIYF	NA	NA	TRBV5-6	TRBJ1-3
TGTGCCAGCAGCCATGAGGCCGGGGCTGGAAACACCATATATTTT	CASSHEAGAGNTIYF	NA	NA	TRBV11-2	TRBJ1-3
TGTGCCAGCAGCTTCCCAACCCTTAAGGGGGCGAGGAATGAGCAGTTCTTC	CASSFPTLKGARNEQFF	NA	TRBD1	TRBV7-6	TRBJ2-1
TGTGCCAGCAGTGAACCAAGGAGGAGGCGCGAGCAGTACTTC	CASSEPRRRREQYF	NA	NA	TRBV2	TRBJ2-7
TGTGCCAGTGAGCGGTACAATGAGCAGTTCTTC	CASERYNEQFF	NA	NA	TRBV2	TRBJ2-1
TGTGCCAGCAGCTTATGGTCGGGTGCAGATACGCAGTATTTT	CASSLWSGADTQYF	NA	NA	TRBV11-2	TRBJ2-3
TGTGCCAGTAACATACTAGCGGGGGAGAACAATGAGCAGTTCTTC	CASNILAGENNEQFF	NA	TRBD2	TRBV19	TRBJ2-1
TGTGCCAGCTCACGTACAGGGTTTCAGTCTGTTGGCTACACCTTC	CASSRTGFQSVGYTF	NA	NA	TRBV18	TRBJ1-2
TGTGCCAGCAGTGAAACAACCCCGGGACAGGAGTCTGACTACGAGCAGTACTTC	CASSETTPGQESDYEQYF	NA	TRBD1	TRBV6-1	TRBJ2-7
TGCGCCAGCAGCCATTTAACTGTCAGGACAGACACCTACGAGCAGTACTTC	CASSHLTVRTDTYEQYF	once	NA	TRBV4-1	TRBJ2-7
TGTGCCAGCTCACCAGGGGCAGCCGATCGCTACACCTTC	CASSPGAADRYTF	NA	NA	TRBV18	TRBJ1-2
TGTGCCAGCAGCCTGACAGATCTCACCATATATTTT	CASSLTDLTIYF	NA	NA	TRBV7-8	TRBJ1-3
TGTGCCAGCAGTTTCTGGGTAAGGACTAGCGGGAGAAGCTCCTACAATGAGCAGTTCTTC	CASSFWVRTSGRSSYNEQFF	NA	TRBD2	TRBV27	TRBJ2-1
TGCGCCAGCAGCTTGGATGGGACATCGGAGGCGAGAGGCTACACCTTC	CASSLDGTSEARGYTF	NA	NA	TRBV5-1	TRBJ1-2
TGTGCCAGCAGTGTGGTAACGGGGGGAGGTCAGCCCCAGCATTTT	CASSVVTGGGQPQHF	once	NA	TRBV2	TRBJ1-5
TGTGCCAGCACCCTTTGGAGTGCGGAGACCCAGTACTTC	CASTLWSAETQYF	NA	NA	TRBV12-3/TRBV12-4	TRBJ2-5
TGTGCCAGCAGCTTAGAAGGGACAGGGTTTGGAAACACCATATATTTT	CASSLEGTGFGNTIYF	NA	TRBD1	TRBV7-6	TRBJ1-3